Below are 18 T cell receptor beta chains sequenced from a single sample in a study of technical replicates of blood from several donors. Sequenced by immunoSEQ multiplex PCR; TCRdb stores in-frame clones only, minus some. Among roughly 100,000 clones listed, nearly 96% were seen once. The sample taken for sequencing was T cells isolated from PBMCs. These receptors all come from a human donor in good health.

This chain connects TRBV7-9 to TRBJ2-7, with D tentatively TRBD2 (5 bases). Germline CDR1 and CDR2: SEHNR and FQNEAQ (reference sequence). V was pared by 7 bases and J by 3 bases, with 10 bases between. The CDR3 consists of 12 residues. This CDR3 reads CASILGSYEQYF. The CDR3 DNA reads TGTGCCAGCATTCTAGGGAGCTACGAGCAGTACTTC.

This rearrangement joins TRBV21-1 to TRBJ1-1; the table's TRBD1 call for D was not verified on the DNA. TRBV21-1 is a pseudogene. The CDR3 consists of 14 residues. CDR3 DNA sequence: TGTGCCAGCAGTTCGGACAGCATGAACACTGAAGCTTTCTTT. The encoded protein is CASSSDSMNTEAFF.

This chain uses TRBV7-2 with TRBJ2-1; 10 bases align to TRBD2. CDR1 and CDR2 (germline): SGHTA, FQGNSA. V was pared by 6 bases and J by 2 bases, with 7 bases of the junction left unmatched. This CDR3 spans 16 amino acids. CDR3 residues: CASSSRSGGAYNEQFF. As DNA, the CDR3 is TGTGCCAGCAGTTCTAGAAGCGGGGGGGCCTACAATGAGCAGTTCTTC.

The chain joins TRBV29-1 to TRBJ1-1; 7 bases align to TRBD1. V shed 5 bases, J shed 4 bases, and the junction held 7 bases outside the gene matches. CDR1 and CDR2 (germline): SQVTM, ANQGSEA. The CDR3 loop spans 13 amino acids. CDR3 sequence reads: CSVRGRLFTEAFF. The CDR3 DNA reads as TGCAGCGTTAGGGGGCGATTGTTCACTGAAGCTTTCTTT. The full variable domain, with the rest looked up from reference TRBV29-1 and TRBJ1-1, is SAVISQKPSRDICQRGTSLTIQCQVDSQVTMMFWYRQQPGQSLTLIATANQGSEATYESGFVIDKFPISRPNLTFSTLTVSNMSPEDSSIYLCSVRGRLFTEAFFGQGTRLTVV.

This clone was seen once. This chain uses TRBV5-4 with TRBJ1-3; maybe TRBD1 (5 bases). The V end lost 5 bases, the J end lost 0 bases, and 9 bases lay between the germline ends. This CDR3 comprises 14 residues. Germline assignment: CDR1 SGHNT and CDR2 YYREEE (reference sequence). CDR3 bases: TGTGCCAGCAGTTCCAGGGACTCTGGAAACACCATATATTTT. This encodes CASSSRDSGNTIYF.

This chain joins TRBV9 and TRBJ1-3; tentatively, D is TRBD1 (5 bases). The CDR3 sequence is 15 residues long. The V gene lost 2 bases and the J gene lost 2 bases, with 11 bases spanning the gap. From germline, CDR1 is SGDLS and CDR2 YYNGEE. CDR3 protein: CASSVGATAGNTIYF. As DNA, the CDR3 is TGTGCCAGCAGCGTTGGGGCCACGGCTGGAAACACCATATATTTT.

The rearrangement joins TRBV2 to TRBJ2-4; 13 nucleotides line up with TRBD2. The CDR3 covers 15 residues. The germline V gene encodes CDR1 SNHLY and CDR2 FYNNEI. The junction had 1 base not matched to a gene; V was cut back by 6 bases and J by 2 bases. CDR3 amino acids: CASRGLAGSKNIQYF. CDR3 bases: TGTGCCAGCAGGGGACTAGCGGGATCCAAAAACATTCAGTACTTC.

V usage is TRBV7-9 and J usage is TRBJ2-7; D ambiguous. Germline values: CDR1 SEHNR, CDR2 FQNEAQ (reference sequence). V dropped 1 base and J dropped 5 bases, with 9 bases sitting between them. The CDR3 runs to 13 residues. The CDR3 spells CASSLGAPHEQYF. The CDR3 DNA sequence: TGTGCCAGCAGCTTAGGGGCGCCCCACGAGCAGTACTTC.

The chain carries TRBV5-8 and TRBJ2-1, with a weak D call TRBD1 (6 bases). There are 15 residues in the CDR3. Germline values: CDR1 SGHTS, CDR2 YDEGEE. Trimming shortened V by 3 bases and J by 2 bases, and 12 bases separated the two germline ends. The CDR3 region is CASSYGQITYNEQFF. CDR3 sequence (DNA): TGTGCCAGCAGCTACGGACAGATCACCTACAATGAGCAGTTCTTC.

This clone was recorded once. The rearrangement links TRBV18 to TRBJ2-5, with 7 bases identical to TRBD1. Germline V lookup: CDR1 KGHSH, CDR2 LQKENI. Germline trimming cut 1 base from V and 1 base from J; bases unmatched to any gene: 3. This CDR3 has 15 amino acids. The CDR3 sequence: CASSPLGQLQETQYF. The CDR3 DNA reads as TGTGCCAGCTCACCACTGGGACAGCTCCAAGAGACCCAGTACTTC.

This chain uses TRBV7-2 with TRBJ1-5; D is uncertain. Germline V CDR1 and CDR2: SGHTA, FQGNSA. V was shortened by 5 bases and J by 0 bases, with 11 bases between the two germline ends. The CDR3 runs to 15 residues. The CDR3 DNA follows: TGTGCCAGCAGCCCGAGACTAGGTAGCAATCAGCCCCAGCATTTT. Its translation: CASSPRLGSNQPQHF.

The chain couples TRBV27 to TRBJ2-3, with 9 bases matching TRBD2. CDR1 is MNHEY, CDR2 SMNVEV, per germline (reference sequence). After removal of 10 bases from V and 2 bases from J, the junction contained 22 bases not matched to a gene. The CDR3 is made up of 19 amino acids. In DNA, the CDR3 is TGTGCCACCGATCCGAACGAGGGAACTAGCGGGTCCCTCACAGATACGCAGTATTTT. It specifies CATDPNEGTSGSLTDTQYF.

This chain uses TRBV11-1 with TRBJ1-2; D is possibly TRBD1 (6 bases). Per the germline V gene, CDR1 is SGHAT and CDR2 is FQDESV (reference sequence). Between the trimmed V and J ends, which lost 6 bases and 4 bases, there was a span of 12 bases. The CDR3 extends over 13 amino acids. CDR3 loop: CASRSRGTYGYTF. CDR3 bases: TGTGCCAGCAGGTCAAGGGGGACCTATGGCTACACCTTC. Complete variable domain (other parts from reference TRBV11-1 and TRBJ1-2): EAEVAQSPRYKITEKSQAVAFWCDPISGHATLYWYRQILGQGPELLVQFQDESVVDDSQLPKDRFSAERLKGVDSTLKIQPAELGDSAMYLCASRSRGTYGYTFGSGTRLTVV.

The chain is built from TRBV4-1 and TRBJ2-7, with no clear D. Trimming left V 0 bases short and J 3 bases short, with 9 bases between. The CDR3 loop spans 14 amino acids. Looked up from germline, CDR1 is MGHRA and CDR2 is YSYEKL. DNA for the CDR3: TGCGCCAGCAGCCAAGATACAGAGAACTACGAGCAGTACTTC. It translates to CASSQDTENYEQYF.

J is TRBJ2-5 and V is TRBV5-1, with 10 bases aligning to TRBD2. Trimming at V came to 0 bases and at J to 5 bases, leaving 4 bases not matched to a gene. Germline V lookup: CDR1 SGHRS, CDR2 YFSETQ. CDR3 size: 15 residues. CDR3 nucleotide sequence: TGCGCCAGCAGCTTGGTAGCGGGGGGCCCGGAGACCCAGTACTTC. Its translation is CASSLVAGGPETQYF.

The gene calls are TRBV19 and TRBJ1-3; 9 nucleotides align to TRBD1. V shed 9 bases, J shed 0 bases, and the junction held 9 bases outside the gene matches. Germline loops: CDR1 LNHDA, CDR2 SQIVND (reference sequence). There are 16 residues in the CDR3. For the CDR3, the DNA is TGTGCCAGCACCCGGGACAGGGCCTACTCTGGAAACACCATATATTTT. It specifies CASTRDRAYSGNTIYF. The whole variable domain, filled in from reference TRBV19 and TRBJ1-3, reads DGGITQSPKYLFRKEGQNVTLSCEQNLNHDAMYWYRQDPGQGLRLIYYSQIVNDFQKGDIAEGYSVSREKKESFPLTVTSAQKNPTAFYLCASTRDRAYSGNTIYFGEGSWLTVV.

The CDR3 here is CASRSTSTYQETQYF. The CDR3 nucleotides are TGTGCCAGTAGGTCTACTAGCACCTACCAAGAGACCCAGTACTTC. V and J are TRBV19 and TRBJ2-5, with D maybe TRBD2 (6 bases). V was shortened by 6 bases and J by 0 bases, with 14 bases between the two germline ends. CDR1 is LNHDA, CDR2 SQIVND, per germline (reference sequence). The CDR3 totals 15 residues.

The rearrangement links TRBV7-3 to TRBJ1-2; a possible D gene is TRBD1 (6 bases). Trimming left V 3 bases short and J 8 bases short, with 13 bases between. From germline, CDR1 is SGHTA and CDR2 FQGTGA. The CDR3 sequence is 13 residues long. CDR3 nucleotide sequence: TGTGCCAGCAGCTTCGGGGCAGGGGAAGGCTACACCTTC. This translates into CASSFGAGEGYTF. Looking up the rest from reference TRBV7-3 and TRBJ1-2 gives the full variable domain: GAGVSQTPSNKVTEKGKYVELRCDPISGHTALYWYRQSLGQGPEFLIYFQGTGAADDSGLPNDRFFAVRPEGSVSTLKIQRTERGDSAVYLCASSFGAGEGYTFGSGTRLTVV.